Each of the 19 T cell receptor beta chains below was sequenced from the same sample in a study of tumor-infiltrating lymphocytes in primary liver carcinoma. Constant-region priming of approximately 500 ng total RNA yielded TCR beta cDNA. Nested multiplex PCR, run for three rounds with slightly modified ARM-PCR, yielded TCR beta libraries. TRBV1-TRBV30 forward primers paired with a C-beta reverse primer drove the first two PCR rounds, about 10 cycles each. TCRdb analysed the multiplex PCR reads with MiXCR anew, one entry per CDR3 protein. This sample has 300,000 to 400,000 distinct CDR3 sequences, with roughly two thirds found just once. The study extracted blood RNA from unsorted whole blood and also extracted germline DNA. Sequencing was done on a sample of peripheral blood. Every receptor here comes from a man between 40 and 49 years old with primary liver carcinoma and hepatitis B virus infection.

This chain connects TRBV6-2 or TRBV6-3 to TRBJ2-7, with D perhaps being TRBD1 or TRBD2 (6 bases each). With 9 bases removed from V and 5 bases from J, the gap between germline ends came to 17 bases. CDR1 MNHEY and CDR2 SVGEGT come from the germline V gene. CDR3 length: 13 amino acids. The DNA for the CDR3 is TGTGCCAGGAGCGGGTCAGGGGATGACGAGCAGTACTTC. As protein: CARSGSGDDEQYF.

This clonotype has only one observation. Since a much larger clone is just one base distant, this may be a read error. The V gene is TRBV6-2 or TRBV6-3, the J gene TRBJ2-1; D ambiguous. The CDR3 is 12 residues long. CDR1 MNHEY and CDR2 SVGEGT come from the germline V gene. V lost 10 bases, J lost 7 bases, and 14 bases lay in between. As DNA, the CDR3 is TGTGCCATCTCTAAGGTCGGGAATGAGCAGTTCTTC. This codes for CAISKVGNEQFF.

Note on this clonotype: Germline and junction disagree at one end, which may indicate a read error. J is TRBJ1-1 and V is TRBV11-2, with D unresolved. Per the germline V gene, CDR1 is SGHAT and CDR2 is FQNNGV. This CDR3 contains 14 residues. For the CDR3, the DNA is TGTGCCATCAGCTTAGTAGGGCTGAACACCGAAGCTTTCTTT. It translates to CAISLVGLNTEAFF.

To note about this clonotype: Just one base apart from a much larger clone, this may be a read error. The rearrangement joins TRBV10-3 to TRBJ1-5; D perhaps matches TRBD2 (5 bases). The closer fit of TRBJ2-3 to the DNA end suggests the J call may be wrong. The CDR3 has 12 amino acids. The germline gives CDR1 ENHRY, CDR2 SYGVKD. The CDR3 loop reads CAIGSPNQPQYF. The CDR3 DNA is TGTGCCATCGGGAGTCCAAATCAGCCCCAGTATTTT.

On this clonotype: Germline and junction disagree at one end, which may indicate a read error. The J gene is TRBJ1-5, the V gene TRBV12-3 or TRBV12-4, with TRBD1 identical over 8 bases. The CDR3 sequence is 18 residues long. CDR3 DNA sequence: TGTGCCATCAGTTTAGGGGACAGGACACCGGGGGGCAATGAGCCCCAGCATTTT. Protein sequence: CAISLGDRTPGGNEPQHF.

Details on this clonotype: Given the absence of the conserved phenylalanine or tryptophan at the CDR3 end, a read error is likely. The J gene is TRBJ1-6, the V gene TRBV6-2 or TRBV6-3, with 12 bases fitting TRBD1. Germline trimming cut 5 bases from V and 10 bases from J; bases unmatched to any gene: 12. The CDR3 is made up of 17 amino acids. CDR1 and CDR2 (germline): MNHEY, SVGEGT. This chain's CDR3 is CASSPGQGAPLRSPLHY. The CDR3 bases are TGTGCCAGCAGTCCGGGACAGGGGGCGCCCCTCCGGTCACCCCTCCACTAT.

This chain joins TRBV5-6 and TRBJ2-3; TRBD2 matches at 7 bases. This CDR3 has 14 amino acids. Germline V gives CDR1 SGHDT, CDR2 YYEEEE. Germline trimming cut 4 bases from V and 5 bases from J; bases unmatched to any gene: 7. In nucleotides, the CDR3 is TGTGCCAGCAGCCACCCTAGCGGAAAAGATACGCAGTATTTT. It specifies CASSHPSGKDTQYF.

With respect to this clonotype: The junction differs from germline at one of its ends, possibly a read error. The chain carries TRBV10-2 and TRBJ2-1, with 7 bases matching TRBD1. Germline V gene lookup returns CDR1 WSHSY and CDR2 SAAADI. The CDR3 has 15 residues. CDR3 sequence: CASNGPGTDNNEQFF. The CDR3 DNA reads TGCGCTAGCAATGGACCCGGGACAGACAACAATGAGCAGTTCTTC.

Regarding this clonotype: Given the absence of the conserved phenylalanine or tryptophan at the CDR3 end, a read error is likely. DNA of the CDR3: TGCGCCAGCAGCTTGAATCTAGCGGGTCAGCCCCAGCATTCT. This translates into CASSLNLAGQPQHS. The V call is TRBV5-1, the J call TRBJ1-5, with no clear D. Trimming left V 1 base short and J 6 bases short, with 11 bases between. Germline V gives CDR1 SGHRS, CDR2 YFSETQ. There are 14 residues in the CDR3.

V and J are TRBV10-3 and TRBJ2-1; the D is unclear. The V gene lost 0 bases and the J gene lost 4 bases, with 13 bases spanning the gap. The germline V gene has CDR1 ENHRY and CDR2 SYGVKD. There are 16 residues in the CDR3. The CDR3 sequence is CAISESELVLYNEQFF. The CDR3 DNA sequence: TGTGCCATCAGTGAGTCTGAGCTAGTGTTGTACAATGAGCAGTTCTTC.

Ten or more counts support this clonotype. This chain links TRBV4-3 with TRBJ2-3; TRBD2 aligns across 8 bases. V lost 0 bases to trimming and J lost 0 bases; unmatched junction nucleotides: 14. CDR1 and CDR2 from the germline V gene are LGHNA and YSLEER. This CDR3 comprises 20 residues. The CDR3, as DNA: TGCGCCAGCAGCCAAGATTGGCCCACTACTAGCGGATCTAGCACAGATACGCAGTATTTT. Its translation: CASSQDWPTTSGSSTDTQYF.

This clonotype was picked up a small number of times. A much larger clonotype is one base distant, so this may be a read error. The rearrangement uses TRBV4-1 and TRBJ2-5; D gene unclear. Looked up from germline, CDR1 is MGHRA and CDR2 is YSYEKL. CDR3 length equals 13 residues. CDR3 loop: CASNQVSEETQYF. The CDR3 region has the DNA TGCGCCAGCAACCAAGTTTCGGAAGAGACCCAGTACTTC.

Written as DNA, the CDR3 is TGTGCCAGCAGCCGGGACACTTACAGGGGAACCTACGAGCAGTACTTC. As protein: CASSRDTYRGTYEQYF. The rearrangement links TRBV5-6 to TRBJ2-7, with 7 bases lining up with TRBD1. V lost 4 bases and J lost 2; bases outside the gene matches: 12. CDR1 and CDR2 (germline): SGHDT, YYEEEE. This CDR3 comprises 16 residues.

A note on this clonotype: One end of the junction fails to match germline, which may point to a read error. The gene calls are TRBV11-2 and TRBJ2-5; D unresolved. There are 13 residues in the CDR3. Germline CDR1 is SGHAT and CDR2 is FQNNGV. In DNA form, the CDR3 reads TGTGCCAGCAGCTACACACCGCAAGGGACCCAGTACTTC. Amino acids: CASSYTPQGTQYF.

With respect to this clonotype: An end of the junction does not agree with germline; a read error may underlie this. The rearrangement links TRBV29-1 to TRBJ2-1; D unclear. Germline V gives CDR1 SQVTM, CDR2 ANQGSEA. The CDR3 is made up of 14 amino acids. The CDR3 protein is CSVGRGFSYNEQFF. The CDR3 bases are TGCAGCGTTGGACGAGGCTTCTCCTATAATGAGCAGTTCTTC.

This clonotype was observed at least ten times. The chain is built from TRBV6-2 or TRBV6-3 and TRBJ2-5; no firm D call. The germline gives CDR1 MNHEY, CDR2 SVGEGT. The CDR3 is made up of 11 amino acids. V was shortened by 6 bases and J by 5 bases, with 7 bases between the two germline ends. CDR3 coding DNA: TGTGCCAGCAGCACTGGGGAGACCCAGTACTTC. It encodes CASSTGETQYF.

On this clonotype: The conserved phenylalanine or tryptophan normally closing the CDR3 is absent here, so this likely arose from a read error. The chain carries TRBV28 and TRBJ2-1; D not certain. The CDR3 has 13 residues. Trimming shortened V by 6 bases and J by 7 bases, and 13 bases separated the two germline ends. Germline-derived CDR1 and CDR2 are MDHEN and SYDVKM. CDR3 DNA: TGTGCCAGCAGCATCGGCCGTAGGAATGAGCAGTTCTTG. Translating it yields CASSIGRRNEQFL.

As regards this clonotype: At one boundary the junction diverges from the germline segment, which might be a read error. The chain couples TRBV12-3 or TRBV12-4 to TRBJ1-4, with D tentatively TRBD1 (6 bases). The CDR3 loop spans 13 amino acids. CDR3 in DNA: TGTGCCAGCAGCACAGGGTTGCGTGAAGAACTGTTTTTT. It specifies CASSTGLREELFF.

Concerning this clonotype itself: Germline and junction disagree at one end, which may indicate a read error. The rearrangement links TRBV11-1 to TRBJ2-1; D gene ambiguous. Germline V gene data show CDR1 as SGHAT and CDR2 as FQDESV (reference sequence). CDR3 length: 14 amino acids. CDR3 sequence: CASSLGSSYNEQCF. The CDR3 DNA reads as TGTGCCAGTAGCTTAGGCAGCTCCTACAATGAGCAGTGCTTC.